This passage covers 23 T cell receptor beta chains from one sample sequenced in a study of blood T cells in healthy people across ages (dated by TCRdb to 2015 to 2017). Receptor libraries were prepared by 5' RACE. TCRdb names Illumina HiSeq 2500 as the instrument used. A second roughly 6 to 12 cycle PCR used a sample-barcoded 5' primer and a J-beta primer mix. TCRdb took the public reads, trimmed them with fastp at Q25, ran MiXCR for clone calling and kept in-frame beta chains. Each CDR3 protein appears once, grouped with its most common genes and DNA. This sample has 790,000 or so distinct CDR3 sequences in its table, and around 50% of those were observed once. 15% to 20% of the sample is in the top ten clones. What was sequenced was blood. These receptors came from a man at least 80 years old in good health.

The chain carries TRBV28 and TRBJ2-5; a possible D gene is TRBD2 (8 bases). V was shortened by 6 bases and J by 5 bases, with 19 bases between the two germline ends. The CDR3 length is 15 residues. The germline gives CDR1 MDHEN, CDR2 SYDVKM. The DNA for the CDR3 is TGTGCCAGCAGGGACCGGGTAGCGGGACAGGAGACCCAGTACTTC. Protein sequence: CASRDRVAGQETQYF. Based on the CDR3 plus reference TRBV28 and TRBJ2-5, the full variable domain is DVKVTQSSRYLVKRTGEKVFLECVQDMDHENMFWYRQDPGLGLRLIYFSYDVKMKEKGDIPEGYSVSREKKERFSLILESASTNQTSMYLCASRDRVAGQETQYFGPGTRLLVL.

V is TRBV6-2 or TRBV6-3 and J is TRBJ2-1; tentative D call: TRBD1 (6 bases). Between the trimmed V and J ends, which lost 4 bases and 10 bases, there was a span of 11 bases. This CDR3 comprises 12 residues. Per the germline V gene, CDR1 is MNHEY and CDR2 is SVGEGT. CDR3 bases: TGTGCCAGCAGTTTCCAGGGGATCGAGCAGTTCTTC. Its translation is CASSFQGIEQFF.

J is TRBJ2-1 and V is TRBV11-2, with TRBD2 matching over 12 bases. Germline V gene sequence: CDR1 SGHAT, CDR2 FQNNGV. V was pared by 4 bases and J by 9 bases, with 7 bases of the junction left unmatched. The CDR3 is made up of 15 amino acids. The CDR3: CASSSSSGRALEQFF. The CDR3 DNA follows: TGTGCCAGCAGCTCCTCTAGCGGGAGGGCCCTTGAGCAGTTCTTC.

The sample holds many counts of this clonotype. The chain joins TRBV20-1 to TRBJ1-5; the match to TRBD1 covers 10 bases. CDR1 is DFQATT, CDR2 SNEGSKA, per germline (reference sequence). CDR3 length: 15 residues. J lost 9 bases, V lost 1 base, and 9 bases had no gene match. Here the CDR3 reads CSARAYGTGAWPQHF. The CDR3 region has the DNA TGCAGTGCTAGAGCGTACGGGACAGGGGCATGGCCCCAGCATTTT.

The rearrangement joins TRBV28 to TRBJ2-1; 11 bases are shared with TRBD2. This CDR3 is built from 17 residues. The V gene's germline CDR1 is MDHEN and CDR2 SYDVKM. With 6 bases clipped from V and 4 bases from J, the junction kept 11 bases outside the gene matches. CDR3 region: CASSPLGLAGVYNEQFF. Written as DNA, the CDR3 is TGTGCCAGCAGCCCATTAGGACTAGCGGGTGTTTACAATGAGCAGTTCTTC.

V usage is TRBV10-3 and J usage is TRBJ2-5, with TRBD2 as a possible D gene (6 bases). Germline CDR1 reads ENHRY; CDR2 reads SYGVKD. The CDR3 has 14 residues. Trimming removed 10 bases at V and 1 base at J, with 16 bases between. The CDR3 nucleotides read TGTGCCACCAGCTTGGAGGGCGCCCAAGAGACCCAGTACTTC. The encoded protein is CATSLEGAQETQYF.

The genes are TRBV7-2 and TRBJ2-7; D gene ambiguous. The CDR3 is made up of 16 amino acids. CDR1 and CDR2 (germline): SGHTA, FQGNSA. V lost 0 bases and J lost 2, with 14 bases in between. The CDR3 region is CASSLALASWPYEQYF. DNA of the CDR3: TGTGCCAGCAGCTTAGCCTTGGCTAGTTGGCCCTACGAGCAGTACTTC.

For this clonotype: Germline and junction disagree at one end, which may indicate a read error. This chain joins TRBV20-1 and TRBJ2-2, with D perhaps TRBD2 (6 bases). Germline V gene sequence: CDR1 DFQATT, CDR2 SNEGSKA (reference sequence). The CDR3 runs to 15 residues. The CDR3 here is CSASSGGDGTRELFF. In DNA form, the CDR3 reads TGCAGTGCTAGTAGCGGAGGGGACGGCACCCGGGAGCTGTTTTTT.

The chain joins TRBV5-1 to TRBJ1-1; D is undetermined. The V gene lost 4 bases and the J gene lost 1 base, with 17 bases spanning the gap. Germline V gives CDR1 SGHRS, CDR2 YFSETQ. CDR3 length: 16 amino acids. The CDR3 DNA follows: TGCGCCAGCAGCCCTAACACAGCCGTGAGGAACACTGAAGCTTTCTTT. Protein product: CASSPNTAVRNTEAFF.

This clonotype was observed a few times. The genes are TRBV20-1 and TRBJ1-1; D remains unclear. The CDR3 is made up of 13 amino acids. V was clipped by 6 bases and J by 4 bases, with 15 bases between them. Germline loops: CDR1 DFQATT, CDR2 SNEGSKA (reference sequence). The CDR3 DNA follows: TGCAGTGCCTTAACGGACGCATTCACTGAAGCTTTCTTT. Its translation is CSALTDAFTEAFF.

This clonotype was seen a few times. V usage is TRBV29-1 and J usage is TRBJ1-2; perhaps TRBD1 as D (6 bases). The CDR3 contains 13 residues. V gave up 7 bases and J gave up 0 bases, with 12 bases separating them. Germline CDR1 and CDR2: SQVTM and ANQGSEA. DNA for the CDR3: TGCAGCGGAGGGGGGACTTCTAACTATGGCTACACCTTC. It codes for CSGGGTSNYGYTF. The variable domain in full, completed from reference TRBV29-1 and TRBJ1-2, reads SAVISQKPSRDICQRGTSLTIQCQVDSQVTMMFWYRQQPGQSLTLIATANQGSEATYESGFVIDKFPISRPNLTFSTLTVSNMSPEDSSIYLCSGGGTSNYGYTFGSGTRLTVV.

As concerns this clonotype: A much bigger clone sits one base away, suggesting this may be a read error. V and J are TRBV10-3 and TRBJ2-7; D unclear. The CDR3 runs to 11 residues. Trimming removed 10 bases from V and 2 bases from J, with 9 bases in between. Per germline, CDR1 ENHRY and CDR2 SYGVKD. CDR3 in amino acids: CASASTYEQYF. Here the CDR3 DNA reads TGTGCCAGCGCGAGTACCTACGAGCAGTACTTC.

With respect to this clonotype: This may come from a read error, since a much larger clone is one base off. CDR3: CASSQDTSQSSYNEQYF. The CDR3 DNA follows: TGTGCCAGCAGCCAAGATACTAGTCAGAGCTCCTACAATGAGCAGTACTTC. V and J are TRBV4-2 and TRBJ2-1; D possibly corresponds to TRBD2 (5 bases). The DNA matches TRBJ2-7 better at its end, which makes the J call doubtful. CDR3 size: 17 residues. Germline V CDR1 and CDR2: LGHNA, YNFKEQ.

This clonotype has just a few counts. The chain links TRBV7-6 to TRBJ2-7; D possibly corresponds to TRBD1 (5 bases). The ends were cut back, 0 bases at V and 0 bases at J, with 15 bases in the middle. The CDR3 is 17 amino acids. Germline V gene data show CDR1 as SGHVS and CDR2 as FNYEAQ. The CDR3 DNA sequence: TGTGCCAGCAGCTTAGCGCCGGTGACAGCGACCTCCTACGAGCAGTACTTC. Encoded protein: CASSLAPVTATSYEQYF.

This clonotype was counted between two and nine times. This chain joins TRBV20-1 and TRBJ2-7; the match to TRBD1 covers 7 bases. Unmatched junction bases numbered 10, after V lost 5 bases and J lost 3 bases. There are 14 residues in the CDR3. The germline gives CDR1 DFQATT, CDR2 SNEGSKA (reference sequence). The CDR3 coding sequence is TGCAGTGCTCACTTTCCGGGACAGCTCTACGAGCAGTACTTC. Protein sequence: CSAHFPGQLYEQYF.

This chain joins TRBV7-2 and TRBJ1-2; no reliable D call. V gave up 5 bases and J gave up 8 bases, with 15 bases separating them. CDR3 size: 13 residues. Per germline, CDR1 SGHTA and CDR2 FQGNSA. DNA of the CDR3: TGTGCCAGCAGCCCCGACCGTTTCGAGGGCTACACCTTC. Amino acid sequence: CASSPDRFEGYTF.

The rearrangement joins TRBV29-1 to TRBJ2-7; no clear D. The CDR3 length is 11 residues. Per germline, CDR1 SQVTM and CDR2 ANQGSEA. V was cut by 7 bases and J by 1 base, with 8 bases left in between. The CDR3 here is CSGKDSYEQYF. Written as DNA, the CDR3 is TGCAGCGGTAAAGATTCCTACGAGCAGTACTTC.

This clonotype was observed many times. The CDR3 sequence: CSVWAGGGDTQYF. CDR3 DNA sequence: TGCAGCGTTTGGGCGGGAGGGGGAGATACGCAGTATTTT. The chain joins TRBV29-1 to TRBJ2-3; TRBD2 aligns across 9 bases. Germline V gene sequence: CDR1 SQVTM, CDR2 ANQGSEA. J gave up 5 bases and V 5 bases, and 5 bases lay outside the gene matches. This CDR3 has 13 amino acids.

The chain combines TRBV11-2 with TRBJ2-1; weak D call: TRBD1 (6 bases). The CDR3 extends over 15 amino acids. Trimming stripped 5 bases from V and 4 bases from J, with 15 bases between. Germline CDR1 reads SGHAT; CDR2 reads FQNNGV. The DNA for the CDR3 is TGTGCCAGCAGCCCCCATTGGGACACGTACAATGAGCAGTTCTTC. Translation gives CASSPHWDTYNEQFF.

This chain joins TRBV20-1 and TRBJ2-5, with TRBD2 as a possible D gene (6 bases). CDR1 is DFQATT, CDR2 SNEGSKA, per germline (reference sequence). V was cut by 3 bases and J by 11 bases, with 22 bases left in between. The CDR3 contains 14 residues. CDR3 DNA sequence: TGCAGTGCTAGTCGGGGGAGAGTAGACAATGAGCAGTACTTC. Protein: CSASRGRVDNEQYF.

This clonotype appeared a few times. The gene calls are TRBV7-2 and TRBJ2-1; 11 positions match TRBD2. The germline CDR1 and CDR2 sequences are SGHTA and FQGNSA. The CDR3 loop spans 15 amino acids. Trimming removed 5 bases from V and 4 bases from J; junction bases left unmatched: 4. CDR3 residues: CASSTTSGAYNEQFF. The DNA for the CDR3 is TGTGCCAGCAGCACGACTAGCGGGGCGTACAATGAGCAGTTCTTC.

This clonotype showed up just a few times. The CDR3 region is CASSLSGQIETQYF. The CDR3 nucleotides are TGCGCCAGCAGCCTCTCGGGACAGATAGAGACCCAGTACTTC. The chain employs TRBV5-1 and TRBJ2-5; TRBD1 matches 7 bases. CDR1 is SGHRS, CDR2 YFSETQ, per germline. V dropped 4 bases and J dropped 4; count of bases not matched to a gene: 7. The CDR3 spans 14 residues.

The CDR3 bases are TGCGCCAGCAGCTTGGGCGGGAATTCGAGGGAGACCCAGTACTTC. Residues: CASSLGGNSRETQYF. This chain links TRBV5-1 with TRBJ2-5; D perhaps matches TRBD2 (6 bases). This CDR3 has 15 residues. CDR1 and CDR2 (germline): SGHRS, YFSETQ. Trimming pared 0 bases from V and 5 bases from J, leaving 14 bases between.